What follows are 23 T cell receptor beta chains derived from one specimen sequenced in a study of T cell responses to AZD1222 COVID-19 vaccine. TCRdb keeps only in-frame clones here, not all; method: immunoSEQ multiplex PCR. The sample lists over 90,000 clones; 91% were seen once. This specimen consisted of peripheral blood, obtained on day 0 of AZD1222 vaccination. The receptors here all came from an adult in good health.

The chain links TRBV13 to TRBJ2-7; 10 bases fit TRBD2. The germline V gene encodes CDR1 PRHDT and CDR2 FYEKMQ (reference sequence). The V and J ends lost 6 bases and 6 bases, in that order; junction bases with no gene match: 20. This CDR3 contains 18 residues. In DNA, the CDR3 is TGTGCCAGCAGTAAAACAGGTTTAGCGGGAGGTCTCTCGTCCGAGCAGTACTTC. Translated: CASSKTGLAGGLSSEQYF.

The chain combines TRBV24-1 with TRBJ2-3; possibly TRBD1 or TRBD2 for D (6 bases each). The ends were cut back, 4 bases at V and 1 base at J, with 11 bases in the middle. The CDR3 covers 15 residues. Germline CDR1 KGHDR, CDR2 SFDVKD. The CDR3 region is CATSESGGRTDTQYF. CDR3 bases: TGTGCCACCAGTGAGTCCGGGGGCCGCACAGATACGCAGTATTTT.

The chain links TRBV28 to TRBJ1-5; D is uncertain. Germline V gene lookup returns CDR1 MDHEN and CDR2 SYDVKM. With 5 bases removed from V and 4 bases from J, the gap between germline ends came to 6 bases. CDR3 length equals 12 residues. The CDR3 DNA reads TGTGCCAGCAGTACTTCAAATCAGCCCCAGCATTTT. Amino acid sequence: CASSTSNQPQHF.

This chain connects TRBV10-3 to TRBJ1-1; D call uncertain. CDR1 and CDR2 (germline): ENHRY, SYGVKD. With 4 bases removed from V and 7 bases from J, the gap between germline ends came to 13 bases. The CDR3 contains 13 residues. CDR3 sequence: CAISVAGQSEAFF. The CDR3 bases are TGTGCCATCAGTGTCGCGGGCCAGAGTGAAGCTTTCTTT.

In this sample, this clone turned up once. The chain employs TRBV9 and TRBJ2-2; possible D gene TRBD2, 7 bases. From germline, CDR1 is SGDLS and CDR2 YYNGEE. This CDR3 region has 16 residues. The V and J ends lost 2 bases and 4 bases respectively, with 15 bases between them. CDR3 loop: CASSVVRGGSTGELFF. The CDR3 bases are TGTGCCAGCAGCGTTGTCAGGGGCGGGAGCACCGGGGAGCTGTTTTTT.

This chain uses TRBV7-6 with TRBJ2-7, with TRBD2 matching 15 bases. The V and J ends lost 1 base and 4 bases, in that order; junction bases with no gene match: 5. Germline lookup yields CDR1 SGHVS and CDR2 FNYEAQ. CDR3 size: 17 residues. This chain's CDR3 is CASSLVGGLAGGYEQYF. DNA of the CDR3: TGTGCCAGCAGCTTAGTGGGTGGACTAGCGGGAGGGTACGAGCAGTACTTC.

V and J are TRBV20-1 and TRBJ2-7; D possibly uses TRBD1 or TRBD2 (5 bases each). The CDR3 has 14 residues. Germline V gene data show CDR1 as DFQATT and CDR2 as SNEGSKA (reference sequence). V was trimmed by 3 bases and J by 7 bases, leaving 19 bases between them. The CDR3 DNA reads as TGCAGTGCTAGTCCGACTGGGGGTTTCGTAGAGCAGTACTTC. Amino acids: CSASPTGGFVEQYF.

The V gene is TRBV7-9, the J gene TRBJ1-1; TRBD1 aligns across 10 bases. The CDR3 covers 13 residues. The germline gives CDR1 SEHNR, CDR2 FQNEAQ (reference sequence). V trimming: 4 bases; J trimming: 6 bases; junction bases outside the gene matches: 2. DNA for the CDR3: TGTGCCAGCAGCTCGACAGGGGGCCCTGAAGCTTTCTTT. This gives the protein CASSSTGGPEAFF. Drawing the rest from reference TRBV7-9 and TRBJ1-1, the complete variable domain is DTGVSQNPRHKITKRGQNVTFRCDPISEHNRLYWYRQTLGQGPEFLTYFQNEAQLEKSRLLSDRFSAERPKGSFSTLEIQRTEQGDSAMYLCASSSTGGPEAFFGQGTRLTVV.

The CDR3 DNA reads as TGTGCCAGTAAGGGCGGGGGCCTGAACACTGAAGCTTTCTTT. It codes for CASKGGGLNTEAFF. This chain links TRBV19 with TRBJ1-1; a possible D gene is TRBD1 (6 bases). CDR3 size: 14 residues. CDR1 is LNHDA and CDR2 is SQIVND in the germline V gene (reference sequence). The germline V and J ends were trimmed by 7 bases and 0 bases, with 12 bases remaining between them.

This clone was seen more than once but under ten times. The V gene is TRBV6-6, the J gene TRBJ2-7; 12 positions agree with TRBD1. J was trimmed by 1 base and V by 5 bases; bases with no gene match: 9. CDR3 length: 17 amino acids. From germline, CDR1 is MNHNY and CDR2 SVGAGI (reference sequence). CDR3 sequence (DNA): TGTGCCAGCAGTCCCGGGACAGGGGGCCGCGATTCCTACGAGCAGTACTTC. Its protein is CASSPGTGGRDSYEQYF.

The rearrangement joins TRBV28 to TRBJ2-3; the match to TRBD2 covers 8 bases. CDR3 length: 18 residues. V was pared by 10 bases and J by 2 bases, with 20 bases of the junction left unmatched. Germline V lookup: CDR1 MDHEN, CDR2 SYDVKM. The CDR3 coding sequence is TGTGCCATCGCACCCGCCGGCGGGAGGCGGTCTCACACAGATACGCAGTATTTT. The encoded protein is CAIAPAGGRRSHTDTQYF.

The V call is TRBV28, the J call TRBJ2-1; 9 bases are a match to TRBD2. This CDR3 spans 15 amino acids. Germline values: CDR1 MDHEN, CDR2 SYDVKM. J was trimmed by 7 bases and V by 2 bases; bases with no gene match: 6. DNA of the CDR3: TGTGCCAGCAGTTTAAAGGGACTAGCTCGGAATGAGCAGTTCTTC. Translation: CASSLKGLARNEQFF.

This rearrangement joins TRBV19 to TRBJ2-2; TRBD2 matches 8 bases. In germline, CDR1 is LNHDA, CDR2 SQIVND (reference sequence). CDR3 length: 15 amino acids. V dropped 6 bases and J dropped 4; count of bases not matched to a gene: 7. CDR3: CASRPRSGGTGELFF. The DNA of the CDR3 is TGTGCCAGTAGGCCGCGAAGCGGGGGCACCGGGGAGCTGTTTTTT.

V and J are TRBV7-9 and TRBJ2-2; no clear D. This CDR3 region has 13 residues. CDR1 SEHNR and CDR2 FQNEAQ come from the germline V gene (reference sequence). Trimming left V 5 bases short and J 4 bases short, with 8 bases between. CDR3 DNA sequence: TGTGCCAGCAGCCCTTCTGGCACCGGGGAGCTGTTTTTT. This translates into CASSPSGTGELFF.

This chain links TRBV10-3 with TRBJ2-7, with TRBD1 identical over 9 bases. The CDR3 is made up of 14 amino acids. Germline V CDR1 and CDR2: ENHRY, SYGVKD. Trimming took 5 bases from V and 3 from J; bases not matched to a gene: 5. Written as DNA, the CDR3 is TGTGCCATCAGTAAGGACAGGGGCAGCTACGAGCAGTACTTC. This encodes CAISKDRGSYEQYF.

The chain joins TRBV11-2 to TRBJ1-2; 7 bases match TRBD1. Germline V gives CDR1 SGHAT, CDR2 FQNNGV. Unmatched junction bases numbered 15, after V lost 7 bases and J lost 7 bases. This CDR3 contains 15 residues. The CDR3 coding sequence is TGTGCCAGCACCCCAGGGGGTTTACCTCTGAGTGGCTACACCTTC. This codes for CASTPGGLPLSGYTF.

The chain is built from TRBV13 and TRBJ1-5, with TRBD1 as a possible D gene (5 bases). Germline V gene data show CDR1 as PRHDT and CDR2 as FYEKMQ (reference sequence). The CDR3 extends over 13 amino acids. V shed 6 bases and J shed 7 bases, with 13 bases lying between them. The CDR3 here is CASSLGPQQPQHF. The CDR3 DNA sequence: TGTGCCAGCAGTTTGGGGCCCCAACAGCCCCAGCATTTT.

This chain uses TRBV4-3 with TRBJ1-2; 11 positions match TRBD1. The CDR3 loop spans 13 amino acids. The V segment lost 5 bases and the J segment 6 bases; nucleotides outside the gene matches: 2. The germline V gene has CDR1 LGHNA and CDR2 YSLEER. CDR3 in DNA: TGCGCCAGCAGCTTGGGACAGGGGGATGGCTACACCTTC. As protein: CASSLGQGDGYTF.

The chain recombines TRBV27 with TRBJ2-5; unclear D gene. Trimming took off 6 bases at V and 1 base at J, with 9 bases between the two ends. Germline values: CDR1 MNHEY, CDR2 SMNVEV (reference sequence). This CDR3 region has 13 residues. CDR3 coding DNA: TGTGCCAGCAGCCGGTTAGGCCAAGAGACCCAGTACTTC. Translation gives CASSRLGQETQYF.

The chain couples TRBV28 to TRBJ2-7, with D maybe TRBD1 (5 bases). V shed 6 bases and J shed 5 bases, with 20 bases lying between them. CDR1 is MDHEN, CDR2 SYDVKM, per germline. The CDR3 loop spans 15 amino acids. The CDR3 DNA follows: TGTGCCAGCAGCCTAGGCAGGGTCCCCCCGGACGAGCAGTACTTC. Translating it yields CASSLGRVPPDEQYF.

The chain recombines TRBV20-1 with TRBJ2-7; TRBD2 agrees at 7 bases. Trimming took 3 bases from V and 5 from J; bases not matched to a gene: 7. The CDR3 totals 13 residues. In germline, CDR1 is DFQATT, CDR2 SNEGSKA (reference sequence). CDR3 nucleotides: TGCAGTGCTAGTAGGCTAGCGGTTCACGAGCAGTACTTC. Translation gives CSASRLAVHEQYF.

This clone was detected once. The genes are TRBV13 and TRBJ1-4; 7 bases line up with TRBD1. Germline V lookup: CDR1 PRHDT, CDR2 FYEKMQ (reference sequence). The CDR3 contains 18 residues. V shed 0 bases, J shed 0 bases, and the junction held 7 bases outside the gene matches. CDR3 residues: CASSLGIGGVATNEKLFF. CDR3 sequence (DNA): TGTGCCAGCAGCTTAGGGATAGGGGGCGTCGCAACTAATGAAAAACTGTTTTTT.

The rearrangement links TRBV7-9 to TRBJ2-7; no reliable D call. CDR1 is SEHNR and CDR2 is FQNEAQ in the germline V gene (reference sequence). The V and J ends lost 5 bases and 7 bases respectively, with 12 bases between them. The CDR3 has 12 residues. The CDR3 region is CASSALGREQYF. CDR3 bases: TGTGCCAGCAGCGCGCTGGGCAGGGAGCAGTACTTC.